The following is a T cell receptor (beta chain) sequence with its context. Its specificity is not known. With a J-beta primer mix and a sample-barcoded 5' primer, a second PCR ran about 7 to 12 cycles. CDR3-containing paired-end reads numbered at least 2.5 million in each sample. Each CDR3 protein gets one entry after TCRdb re-called the 5' RACE reads with MiXCR. The sample consists of about 780,000 distinct CDR3 sequences, about half of them appearing once. The entry originates in a study of blood T cells in healthy people across ages. General observations from the study: The study regarded diversity estimates from one million T cells as underestimates. Roughly linear declines in TCR beta diversity per million T cells occurred with age.

Donation came from healthy Caucasian individuals in Russia who were aged about 6 to 95. The sample consisted of blood. This receptor was taken from a man older than 75 in good health.

The CDR3 nucleotides read TGCAGCGTTGTGGACTCTGGGGCCAACGTCCTGACTTTC. Its protein is CSVVDSGANVLTF. The chain combines TRBV29-1 with TRBJ2-6; D not resolved. Germline CDR1 reads SQVTM; CDR2 reads ANQGSEA. This CDR3 region has 13 residues. V was clipped by 4 bases and J by 0 bases, with 4 bases between them.